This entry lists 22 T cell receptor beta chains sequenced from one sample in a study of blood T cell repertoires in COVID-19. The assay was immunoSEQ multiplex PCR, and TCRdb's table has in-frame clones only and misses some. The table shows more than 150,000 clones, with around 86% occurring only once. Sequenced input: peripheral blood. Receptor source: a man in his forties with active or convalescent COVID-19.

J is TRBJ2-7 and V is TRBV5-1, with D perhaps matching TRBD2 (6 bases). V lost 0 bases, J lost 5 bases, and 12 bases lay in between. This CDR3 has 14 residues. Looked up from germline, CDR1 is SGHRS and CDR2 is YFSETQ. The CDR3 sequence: CASSLAAGRNEQYF. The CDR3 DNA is TGCGCCAGCAGCTTGGCCGCGGGGCGCAACGAGCAGTACTTC. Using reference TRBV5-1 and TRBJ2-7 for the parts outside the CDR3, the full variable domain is KAGVTQTPRYLIKTRGQQVTLSCSPISGHRSVSWYQQTPGQGLQFLFEYFSETQRNKGNFPGRFSGRQFSNSRSEMNVSTLELGDSALYLCASSLAAGRNEQYFGPGTRLTVT.

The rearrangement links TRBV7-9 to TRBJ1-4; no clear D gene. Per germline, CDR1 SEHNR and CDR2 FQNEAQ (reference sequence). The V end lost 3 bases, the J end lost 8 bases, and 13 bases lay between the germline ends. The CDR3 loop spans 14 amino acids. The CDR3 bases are TGTGCCAGCAGCTTTTTTTCAGGAGGCGAAAAACTGTTTTTT. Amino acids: CASSFFSGGEKLFF.

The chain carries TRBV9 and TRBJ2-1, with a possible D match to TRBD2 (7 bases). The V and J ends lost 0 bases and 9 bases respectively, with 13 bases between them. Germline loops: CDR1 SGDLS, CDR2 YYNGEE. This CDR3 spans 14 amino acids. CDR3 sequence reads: CASSVEGGAFEQFF. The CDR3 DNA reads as TGTGCCAGCAGCGTAGAGGGGGGGGCCTTTGAGCAGTTCTTC. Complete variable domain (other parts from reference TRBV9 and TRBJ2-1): DSGVTQTPKHLITATGQRVTLRCSPRSGDLSVYWYQQSLDQGLQFLIQYYNGEERAKGNILERFSAQQFPDLHSELNLSSLELGDSALYFCASSVEGGAFEQFFGPGTRLTVL.

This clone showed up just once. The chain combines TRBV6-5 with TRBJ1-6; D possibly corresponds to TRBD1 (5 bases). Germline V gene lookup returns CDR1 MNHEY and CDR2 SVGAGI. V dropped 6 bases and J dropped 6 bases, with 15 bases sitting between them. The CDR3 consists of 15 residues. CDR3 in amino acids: CASRRPGLINSPLHF. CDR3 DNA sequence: TGTGCCAGCAGAAGACCGGGACTTATTAATTCACCCCTCCACTTT.

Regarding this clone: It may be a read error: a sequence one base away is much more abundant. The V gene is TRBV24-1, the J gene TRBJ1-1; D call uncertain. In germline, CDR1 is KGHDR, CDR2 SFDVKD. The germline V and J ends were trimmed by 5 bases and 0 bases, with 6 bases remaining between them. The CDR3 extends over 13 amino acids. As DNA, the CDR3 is TGTGCCACCAGTGGCCAGATGAACACTGAAGCTTTCTTT. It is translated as CATSGQMNTEAFF.

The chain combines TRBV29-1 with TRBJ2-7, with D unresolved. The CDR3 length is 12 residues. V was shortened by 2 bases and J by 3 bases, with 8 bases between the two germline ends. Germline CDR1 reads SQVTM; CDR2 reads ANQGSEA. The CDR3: CSVESHGYEQYF. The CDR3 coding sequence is TGCAGCGTTGAAAGTCACGGCTACGAGCAGTACTTC.

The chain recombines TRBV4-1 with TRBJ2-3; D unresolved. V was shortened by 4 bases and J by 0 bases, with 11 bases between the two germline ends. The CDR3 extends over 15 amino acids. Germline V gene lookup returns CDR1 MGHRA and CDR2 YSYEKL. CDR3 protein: CASSPGTTSTDTQYF. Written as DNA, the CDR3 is TGCGCCAGCAGCCCCGGTACGACTAGCACAGATACGCAGTATTTT.

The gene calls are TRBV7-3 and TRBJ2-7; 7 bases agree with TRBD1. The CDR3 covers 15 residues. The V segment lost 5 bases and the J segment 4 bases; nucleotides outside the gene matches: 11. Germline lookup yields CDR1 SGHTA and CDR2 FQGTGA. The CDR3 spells CASSPRQGYLYEQYF. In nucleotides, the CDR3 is TGTGCCAGCAGCCCGCGACAGGGCTACTTGTACGAGCAGTACTTC.

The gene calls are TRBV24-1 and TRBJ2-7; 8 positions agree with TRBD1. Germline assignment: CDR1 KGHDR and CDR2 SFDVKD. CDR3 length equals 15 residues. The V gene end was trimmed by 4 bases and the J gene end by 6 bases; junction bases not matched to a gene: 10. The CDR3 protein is CATSDSGTGSIEQYF. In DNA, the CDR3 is TGTGCCACCAGTGACTCCGGGACAGGTTCGATCGAGCAGTACTTC.

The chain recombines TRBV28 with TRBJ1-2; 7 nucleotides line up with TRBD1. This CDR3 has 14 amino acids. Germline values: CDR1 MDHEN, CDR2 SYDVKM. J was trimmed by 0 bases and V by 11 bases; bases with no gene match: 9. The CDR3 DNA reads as TGTGCCGGGAGTACAGGGGCCCCTAACTATGGCTACACCTTC. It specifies CAGSTGAPNYGYTF.

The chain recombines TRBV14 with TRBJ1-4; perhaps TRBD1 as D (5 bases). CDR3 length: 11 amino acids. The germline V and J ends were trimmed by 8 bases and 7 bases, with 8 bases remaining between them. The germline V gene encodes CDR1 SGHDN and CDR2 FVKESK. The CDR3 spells CASADTEKLFF. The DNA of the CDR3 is TGTGCCAGCGCGGACACTGAAAAACTGTTTTTT.

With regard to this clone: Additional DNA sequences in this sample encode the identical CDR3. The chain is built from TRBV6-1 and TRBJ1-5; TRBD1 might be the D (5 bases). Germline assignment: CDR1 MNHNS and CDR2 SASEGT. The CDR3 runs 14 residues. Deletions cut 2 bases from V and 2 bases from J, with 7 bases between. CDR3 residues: CASSEWGGNQPQHF. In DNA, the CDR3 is TGTGCCAGCAGTGAATGGGGGGGCAATCAGCCCCAGCATTTT.

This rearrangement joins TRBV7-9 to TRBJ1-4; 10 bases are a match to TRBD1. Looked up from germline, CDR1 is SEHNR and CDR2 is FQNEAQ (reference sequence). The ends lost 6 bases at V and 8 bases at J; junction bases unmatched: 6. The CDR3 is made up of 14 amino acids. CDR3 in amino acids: CASRSGTGVEKLFF. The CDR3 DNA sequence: TGTGCCAGCAGATCCGGGACAGGGGTAGAAAAACTGTTTTTT.

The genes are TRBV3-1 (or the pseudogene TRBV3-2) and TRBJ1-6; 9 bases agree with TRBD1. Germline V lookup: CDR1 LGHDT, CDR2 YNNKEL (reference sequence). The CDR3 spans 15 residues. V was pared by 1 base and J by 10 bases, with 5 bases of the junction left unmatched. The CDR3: CASSQGDRDVSPLHF. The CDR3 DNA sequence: TGTGCCAGCAGCCAAGGGGACAGGGATGTCTCACCCCTCCACTTT.

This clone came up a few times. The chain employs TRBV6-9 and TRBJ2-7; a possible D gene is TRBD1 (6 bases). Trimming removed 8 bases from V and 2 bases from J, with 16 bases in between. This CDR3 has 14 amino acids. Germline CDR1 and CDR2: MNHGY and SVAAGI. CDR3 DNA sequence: TGTGCCAGCCCCCCCCTCCAGGGGCCCTACGAGCAGTACTTC. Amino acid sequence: CASPPLQGPYEQYF.

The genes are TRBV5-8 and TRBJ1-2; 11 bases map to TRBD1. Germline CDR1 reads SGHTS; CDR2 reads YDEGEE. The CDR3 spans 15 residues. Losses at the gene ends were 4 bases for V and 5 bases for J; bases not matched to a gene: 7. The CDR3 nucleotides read TGTGCCAGCAGCCCAAGGACAGGGGGCTATTATGGCTACACCTTC. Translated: CASSPRTGGYYGYTF.

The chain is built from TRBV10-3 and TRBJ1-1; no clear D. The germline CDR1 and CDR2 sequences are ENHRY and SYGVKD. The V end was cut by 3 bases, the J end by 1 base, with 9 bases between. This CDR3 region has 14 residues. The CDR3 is CAISDRGENTEAFF. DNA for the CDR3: TGTGCCATCAGTGACCGCGGGGAGAACACTGAAGCTTTCTTT.

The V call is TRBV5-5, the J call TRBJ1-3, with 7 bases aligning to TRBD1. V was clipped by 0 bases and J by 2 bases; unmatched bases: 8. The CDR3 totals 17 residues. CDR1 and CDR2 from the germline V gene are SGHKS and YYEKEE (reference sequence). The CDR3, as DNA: TGTGCCAGCAGCTTGGAGGAGGGGGCGGTAGCTGGAAACACCATATATTTT. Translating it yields CASSLEEGAVAGNTIYF.

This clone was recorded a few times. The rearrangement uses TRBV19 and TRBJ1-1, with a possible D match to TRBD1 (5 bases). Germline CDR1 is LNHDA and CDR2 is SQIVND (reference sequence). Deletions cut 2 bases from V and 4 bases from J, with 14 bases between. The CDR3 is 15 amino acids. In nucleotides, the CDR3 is TGTGCCAGTAGTATAAATCCAGGGCGGACCACTGAAGCTTTCTTT. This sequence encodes CASSINPGRTTEAFF.

As DNA, the CDR3 is TGCGCCAGCAGCCCCTGGGAGGGGAACACTGAAGCTTTCTTT. Its translation is CASSPWEGNTEAFF. The chain links TRBV4-1 to TRBJ1-1, with unresolved D. V lost 4 bases and J lost 1, with 10 bases in between. The CDR3 covers 14 residues. CDR1 is MGHRA and CDR2 is YSYEKL in the germline V gene.

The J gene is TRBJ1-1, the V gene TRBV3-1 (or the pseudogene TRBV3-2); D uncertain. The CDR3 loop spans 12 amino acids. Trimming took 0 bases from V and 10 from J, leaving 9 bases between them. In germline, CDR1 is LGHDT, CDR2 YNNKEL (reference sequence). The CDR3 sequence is CASSQDLGRAFF. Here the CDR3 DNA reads TGTGCCAGCAGCCAAGACCTCGGGAGAGCTTTCTTT.

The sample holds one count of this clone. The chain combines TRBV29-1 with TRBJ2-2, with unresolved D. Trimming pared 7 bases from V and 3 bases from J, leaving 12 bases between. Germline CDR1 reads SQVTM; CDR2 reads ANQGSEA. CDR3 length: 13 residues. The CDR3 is CSAFDTYTGELFF. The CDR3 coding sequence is TGCAGCGCTTTTGACACATACACCGGGGAGCTGTTTTTT.